Presented here are 4 T cell receptor beta chains from one specimen sequenced in a study of CD4+ T cells in melanoma. Some clones are missing from TCRdb's copy, which holds only in-frame ones; the method was immunoSEQ multiplex PCR. The table has roughly 110,000 clones, about nine tenths seen once. The sample was peripheral blood. These receptors all stem from a human donor with melanoma.

This chain connects TRBV5-1 to TRBJ2-3; 8 nucleotides match TRBD2. Germline CDR1 is SGHRS and CDR2 is YFSETQ. Trimming at V came to 0 bases and at J to 2 bases, leaving 5 bases not matched to a gene. This CDR3 is built from 16 residues. This chain's CDR3 is CASSLVRGGYTDTQYF. CDR3 DNA sequence: TGCGCCAGCAGCTTGGTCCGGGGGGGGTACACAGATACGCAGTATTTT.

The chain uses TRBV18 and TRBJ2-1, with 8 bases that match TRBD1. The CDR3 runs 17 residues. Germline V gene data show CDR1 as KGHSH and CDR2 as LQKENI. The V segment lost 6 bases and the J segment 0 bases; nucleotides outside the gene matches: 10. As DNA, the CDR3 is TGTGCCAGCTCGCCTTCAGGGGGCGCAACCTCCTACAATGAGCAGTTCTTC. It is translated as CASSPSGGATSYNEQFF. Full variable domain (remainder filled in from reference TRBV18 and TRBJ2-1): NAGVMQNPRHLVRRRGQEARLRCSPMKGHSHVYWYRQLPEEGLKFMVYLQKENIIDESGMPKERFSAEFPKEGPSILRIQQVVRGDSAAYFCASSPSGGATSYNEQFFGPGTRLTVL.

V gene TRBV5-1 combines with J gene TRBJ2-6, with D uncertain. CDR3 length: 15 residues. V lost 0 bases, J lost 5 bases, and 9 bases lay in between. CDR1 and CDR2 from the germline V gene are SGHRS and YFSETQ. CDR3 residues: CASSLAPRWANVLTF. DNA for the CDR3: TGCGCCAGCAGCTTGGCCCCACGCTGGGCCAACGTCCTGACTTTC.

This rearrangement joins TRBV19 to TRBJ1-2, with TRBD1 matching 7 bases. Unmatched junction bases numbered 8, after V lost 6 bases and J lost 1 base. CDR1 is LNHDA and CDR2 is SQIVND in the germline V gene (reference sequence). This CDR3 has 15 amino acids. The CDR3 loop is CASRRDSRFNYGYTF. The CDR3 nucleotides read TGTGCCAGTAGGAGGGACAGCCGTTTTAACTATGGCTACACCTTC.